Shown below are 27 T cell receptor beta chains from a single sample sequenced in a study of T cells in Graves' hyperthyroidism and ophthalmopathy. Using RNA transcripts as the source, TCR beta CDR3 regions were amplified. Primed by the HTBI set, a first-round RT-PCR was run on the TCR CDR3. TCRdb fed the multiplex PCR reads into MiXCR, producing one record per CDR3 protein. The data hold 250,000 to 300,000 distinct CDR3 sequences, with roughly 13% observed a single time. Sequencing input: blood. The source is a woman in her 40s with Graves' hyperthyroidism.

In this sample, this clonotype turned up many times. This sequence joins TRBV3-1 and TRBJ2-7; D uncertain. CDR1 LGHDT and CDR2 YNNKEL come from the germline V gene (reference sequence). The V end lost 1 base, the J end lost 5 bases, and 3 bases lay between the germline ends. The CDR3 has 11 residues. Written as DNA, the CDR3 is TGTGCCAGCAGCCAAGTAGACGAGCAGTACTTC. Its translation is CASSQVDEQYF.

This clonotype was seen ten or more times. CDR3 sequence reads: CASSRTGDSVYGYTF. The CDR3 region has the DNA TGTGCCAGCAGTAGGACAGGTGACTCTGTTTATGGCTACACCTTC. The chain is built from TRBV2 and TRBJ1-2, with 7 nucleotides matching TRBD1. Germline CDR1 SNHLY, CDR2 FYNNEI. Unmatched junction bases numbered 11, after V lost 5 bases and J lost 5 bases. This CDR3 is built from 15 residues.

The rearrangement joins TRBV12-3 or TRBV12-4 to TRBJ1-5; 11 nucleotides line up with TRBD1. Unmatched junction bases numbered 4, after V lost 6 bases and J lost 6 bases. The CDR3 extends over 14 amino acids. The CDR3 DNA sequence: TGTGCCAGCAGAAAGGGACAGGGGGTTCAGCCCCAGCATTTT. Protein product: CASRKGQGVQPQHF.

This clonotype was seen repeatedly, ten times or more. DNA for the CDR3: TGTGCCAGCAGCTTCGTCTGGGGACAAGAGACCCAGTACTTC. It is translated as CASSFVWGQETQYF. This chain uses TRBV7-9 with TRBJ2-5, with D unresolved. Trimming took 3 bases from V and 2 from J, leaving 10 bases between them. The CDR3 loop spans 14 amino acids. Germline V gene sequence: CDR1 SEHNR, CDR2 FQNEAQ (reference sequence).

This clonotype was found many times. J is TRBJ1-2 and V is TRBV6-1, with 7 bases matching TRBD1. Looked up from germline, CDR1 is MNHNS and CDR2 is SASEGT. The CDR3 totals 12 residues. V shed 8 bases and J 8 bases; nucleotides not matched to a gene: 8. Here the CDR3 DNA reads TGTGCCAGCCGGAGGGGGCTTGAGGGCTACACCTTC. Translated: CASRRGLEGYTF.

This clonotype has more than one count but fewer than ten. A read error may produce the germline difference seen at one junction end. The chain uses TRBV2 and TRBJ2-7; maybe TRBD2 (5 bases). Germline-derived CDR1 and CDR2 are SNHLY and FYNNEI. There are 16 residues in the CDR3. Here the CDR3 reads CASIKSRVSGTYEQHF. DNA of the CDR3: TGTGCCAGCATTAAAAGTCGGGTTTCGGGAACCTACGAGCAGCACTTC.

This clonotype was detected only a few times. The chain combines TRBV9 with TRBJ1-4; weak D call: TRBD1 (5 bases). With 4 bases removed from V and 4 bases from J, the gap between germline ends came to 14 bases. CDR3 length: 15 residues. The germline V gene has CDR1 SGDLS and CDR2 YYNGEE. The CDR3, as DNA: TGTGCCAGCAGCCCAGGGTTTATCAATAATGAAAAACTGTTTTTT. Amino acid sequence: CASSPGFINNEKLFF.

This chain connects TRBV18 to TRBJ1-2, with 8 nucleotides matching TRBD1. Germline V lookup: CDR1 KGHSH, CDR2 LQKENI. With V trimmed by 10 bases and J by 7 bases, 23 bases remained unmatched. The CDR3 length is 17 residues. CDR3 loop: CAIPTTPGTGMLAGYTF. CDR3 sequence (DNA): TGTGCCATCCCGACGACCCCCGGGACAGGCATGTTGGCTGGCTACACCTTC.

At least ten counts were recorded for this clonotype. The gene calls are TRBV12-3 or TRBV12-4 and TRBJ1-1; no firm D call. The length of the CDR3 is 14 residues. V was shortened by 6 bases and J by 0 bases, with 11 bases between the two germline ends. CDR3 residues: CASSPHQVNTEAFF. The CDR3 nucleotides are TGTGCCAGCAGCCCCCATCAGGTGAACACTGAAGCTTTCTTT.

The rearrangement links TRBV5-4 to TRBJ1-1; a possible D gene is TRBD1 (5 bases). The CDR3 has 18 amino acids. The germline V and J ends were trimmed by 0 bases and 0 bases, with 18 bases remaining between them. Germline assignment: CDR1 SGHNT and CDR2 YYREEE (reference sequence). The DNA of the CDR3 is TGTGCCAGCAGCTTGGGGGGACCTAGGCTTTCGATGAACACTGAAGCTTTCTTT. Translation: CASSLGGPRLSMNTEAFF. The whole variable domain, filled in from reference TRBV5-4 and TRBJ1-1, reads ETGVTQSPTHLIKTRGQQVTLRCSSQSGHNTVSWYQQALGQGPQFIFQYYREEENGRGNFPPRFSGLQFPNYSSELNVNALELDDSALYLCASSLGGPRLSMNTEAFFGQGTRLTVV.

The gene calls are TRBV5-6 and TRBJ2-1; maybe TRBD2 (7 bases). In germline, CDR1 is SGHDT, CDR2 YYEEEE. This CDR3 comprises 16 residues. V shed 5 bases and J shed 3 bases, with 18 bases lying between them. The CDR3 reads CASSSFGGGSYNEQFF. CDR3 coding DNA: TGTGCCAGCAGTTCCTTTGGGGGCGGGAGCTACAATGAGCAGTTCTTC.

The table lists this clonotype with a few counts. The CDR3 nucleotides read TGCGCCAGCAGCCAAGCGACAGGGGGCAACACCGGGGAGCTGTTTTTT. This translates into CASSQATGGNTGELFF. J is TRBJ2-2 and V is TRBV4-1, with TRBD1 identical over 10 bases. J was trimmed by 2 bases and V by 1 base; bases with no gene match: 1. Germline CDR1 is MGHRA and CDR2 is YSYEKL. The CDR3 totals 16 residues.

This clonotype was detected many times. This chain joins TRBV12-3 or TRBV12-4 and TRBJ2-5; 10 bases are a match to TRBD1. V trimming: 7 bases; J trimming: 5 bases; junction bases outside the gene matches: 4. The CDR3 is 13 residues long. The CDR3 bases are TGTGCCAGCAAAAGACAGGGGGCCGAGACCCAGTACTTC. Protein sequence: CASKRQGAETQYF.

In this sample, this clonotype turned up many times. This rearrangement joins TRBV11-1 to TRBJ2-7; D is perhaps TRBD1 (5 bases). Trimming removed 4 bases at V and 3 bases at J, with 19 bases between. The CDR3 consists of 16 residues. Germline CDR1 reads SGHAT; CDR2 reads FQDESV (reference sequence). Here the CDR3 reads CASSSDTGLHHYEQYF. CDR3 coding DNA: TGTGCCAGCAGCTCGGACACCGGTCTCCACCACTACGAGCAGTACTTC.

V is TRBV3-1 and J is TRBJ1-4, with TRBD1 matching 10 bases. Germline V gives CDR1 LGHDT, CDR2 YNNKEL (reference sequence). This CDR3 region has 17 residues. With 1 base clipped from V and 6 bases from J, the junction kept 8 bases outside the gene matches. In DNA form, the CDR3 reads TGTGCCAGCAGCCAAGGTCGGACAGGGGGTTTCGATGAAAAACTGTTTTTT. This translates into CASSQGRTGGFDEKLFF.

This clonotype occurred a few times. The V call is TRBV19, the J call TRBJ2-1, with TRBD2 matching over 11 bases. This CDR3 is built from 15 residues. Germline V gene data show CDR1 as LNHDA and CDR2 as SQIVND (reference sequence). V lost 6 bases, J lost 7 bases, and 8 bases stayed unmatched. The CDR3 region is CASSTFSGRGNEQFF. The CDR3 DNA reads TGTGCCAGTAGCACCTTTAGCGGGAGGGGGAATGAGCAGTTCTTC.

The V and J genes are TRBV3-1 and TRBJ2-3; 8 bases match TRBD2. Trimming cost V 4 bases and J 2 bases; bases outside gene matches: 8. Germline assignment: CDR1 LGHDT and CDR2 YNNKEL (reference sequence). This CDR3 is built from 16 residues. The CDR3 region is CASSLAGGGATDTQYF. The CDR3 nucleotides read TGTGCCAGCAGCCTTGCGGGGGGAGGGGCCACAGATACGCAGTATTTT.

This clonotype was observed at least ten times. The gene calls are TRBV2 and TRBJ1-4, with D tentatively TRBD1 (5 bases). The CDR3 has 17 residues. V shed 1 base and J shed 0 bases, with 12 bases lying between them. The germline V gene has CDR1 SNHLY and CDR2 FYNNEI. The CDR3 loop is CASSEDGRAATNEKLFF. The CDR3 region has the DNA TGTGCCAGCAGTGAAGATGGCAGGGCGGCAACTAATGAAAAACTGTTTTTT.

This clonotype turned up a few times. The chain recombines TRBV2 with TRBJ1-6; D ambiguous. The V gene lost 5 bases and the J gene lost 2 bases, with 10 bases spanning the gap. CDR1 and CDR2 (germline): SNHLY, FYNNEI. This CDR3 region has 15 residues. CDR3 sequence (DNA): TGTGCCAGCAGTTATCAAGAGGCCTATAATTCACCCCTCCACTTT. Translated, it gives CASSYQEAYNSPLHF.

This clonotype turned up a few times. The CDR3 is CSVEGQAGGATDTQYF. The CDR3 DNA sequence: TGCAGCGTTGAGGGTCAAGCGGGAGGTGCGACAGATACGCAGTATTTT. This rearrangement joins TRBV29-1 to TRBJ2-3; 9 positions match TRBD2. CDR1 SQVTM and CDR2 ANQGSEA come from the germline V gene. V was clipped by 3 bases and J by 3 bases; unmatched bases: 10. The CDR3 is 16 amino acids.

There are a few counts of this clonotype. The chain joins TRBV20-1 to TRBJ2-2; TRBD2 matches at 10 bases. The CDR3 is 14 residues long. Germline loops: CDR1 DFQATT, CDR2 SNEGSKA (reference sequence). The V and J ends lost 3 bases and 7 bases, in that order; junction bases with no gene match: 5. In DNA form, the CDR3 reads TGCAGTGCTAGGGTAGCGGGAGGTAACGGGGAGCTGTTTTTT. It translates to CSARVAGGNGELFF.

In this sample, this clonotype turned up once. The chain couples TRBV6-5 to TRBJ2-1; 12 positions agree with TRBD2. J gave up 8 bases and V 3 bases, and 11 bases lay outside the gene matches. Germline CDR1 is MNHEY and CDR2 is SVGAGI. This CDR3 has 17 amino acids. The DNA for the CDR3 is TGTGCCAGCAGTTATCTAGCGGGAGGGCGGAGTAGGGATGAGCAGTTCTTC. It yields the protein CASSYLAGGRSRDEQFF.

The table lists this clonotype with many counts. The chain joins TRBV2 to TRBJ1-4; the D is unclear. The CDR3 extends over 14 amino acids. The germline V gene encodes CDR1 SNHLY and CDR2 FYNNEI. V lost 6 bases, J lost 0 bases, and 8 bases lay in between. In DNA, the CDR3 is TGTGCCAGCAGGACATTTTCAACTAATGAAAAACTGTTTTTT. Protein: CASRTFSTNEKLFF.

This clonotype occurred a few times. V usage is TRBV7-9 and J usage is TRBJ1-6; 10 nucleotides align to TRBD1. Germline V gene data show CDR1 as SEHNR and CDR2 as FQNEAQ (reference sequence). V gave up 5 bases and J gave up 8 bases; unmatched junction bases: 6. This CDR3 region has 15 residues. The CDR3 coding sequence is TGTGCCAGCAGCGACAGGGGGCGGCGGGATTCACCCCTCCACTTT. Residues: CASSDRGRRDSPLHF.

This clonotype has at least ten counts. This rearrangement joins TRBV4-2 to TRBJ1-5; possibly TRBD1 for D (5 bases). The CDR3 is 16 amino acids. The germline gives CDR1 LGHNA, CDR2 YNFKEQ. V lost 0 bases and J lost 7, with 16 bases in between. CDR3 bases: TGTGCCAGCAGCCAAGAGGATTCAGGGCTGGTCCAGCCCCAGCATTTT. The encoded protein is CASSQEDSGLVQPQHF.

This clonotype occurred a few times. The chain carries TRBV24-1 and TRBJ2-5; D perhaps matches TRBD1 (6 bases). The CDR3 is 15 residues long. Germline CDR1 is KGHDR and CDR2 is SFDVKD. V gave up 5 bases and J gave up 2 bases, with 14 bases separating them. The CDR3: CATSAPGTTQETQYF. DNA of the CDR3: TGTGCCACCAGTGCCCCCGGGACAACGCAAGAGACCCAGTACTTC.

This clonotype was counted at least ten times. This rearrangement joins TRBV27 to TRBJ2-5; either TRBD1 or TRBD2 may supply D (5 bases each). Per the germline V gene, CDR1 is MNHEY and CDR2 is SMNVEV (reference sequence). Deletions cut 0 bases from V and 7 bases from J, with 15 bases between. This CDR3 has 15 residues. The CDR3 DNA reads TGTGCCAGCAGTTTATCGATACGGGACCGTGGGACCCAGTACTTC. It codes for CASSLSIRDRGTQYF.